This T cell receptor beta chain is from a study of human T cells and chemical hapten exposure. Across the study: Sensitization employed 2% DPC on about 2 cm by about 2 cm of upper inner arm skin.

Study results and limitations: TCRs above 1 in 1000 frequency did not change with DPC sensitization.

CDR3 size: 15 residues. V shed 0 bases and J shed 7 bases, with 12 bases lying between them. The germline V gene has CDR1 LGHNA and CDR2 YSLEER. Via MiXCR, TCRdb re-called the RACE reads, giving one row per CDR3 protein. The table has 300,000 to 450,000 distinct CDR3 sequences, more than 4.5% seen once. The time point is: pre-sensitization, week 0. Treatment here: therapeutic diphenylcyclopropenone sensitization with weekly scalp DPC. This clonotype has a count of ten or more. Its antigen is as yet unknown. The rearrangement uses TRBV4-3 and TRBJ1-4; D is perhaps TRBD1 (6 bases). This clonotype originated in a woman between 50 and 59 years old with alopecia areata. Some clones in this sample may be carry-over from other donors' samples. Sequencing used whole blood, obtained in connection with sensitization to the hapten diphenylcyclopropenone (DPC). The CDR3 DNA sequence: TGCGCCAGCAGCCAAGATAGGCAGGGGACTGAAAAACTGTTTTTT. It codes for CASSQDRQGTEKLFF.